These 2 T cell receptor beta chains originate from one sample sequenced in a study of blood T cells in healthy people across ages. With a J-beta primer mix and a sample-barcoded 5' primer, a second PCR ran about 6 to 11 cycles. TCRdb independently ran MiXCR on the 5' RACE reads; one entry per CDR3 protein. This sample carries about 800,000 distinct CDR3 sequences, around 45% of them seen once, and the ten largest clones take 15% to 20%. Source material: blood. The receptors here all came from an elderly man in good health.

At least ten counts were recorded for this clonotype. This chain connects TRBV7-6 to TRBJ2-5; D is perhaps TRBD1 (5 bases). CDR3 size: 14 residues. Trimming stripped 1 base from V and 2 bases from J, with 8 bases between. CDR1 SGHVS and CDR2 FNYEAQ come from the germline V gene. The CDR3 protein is CASSLGQTQETQYF. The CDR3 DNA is TGTGCCAGCAGCTTAGGACAGACACAAGAGACCCAGTACTTC. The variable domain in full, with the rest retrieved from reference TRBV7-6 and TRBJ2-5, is GAGVSQSPRYKVTKRGQDVALRCDPISGHVSLYWYRQALGQGPEFLTYFNYEAQQDKSGLPNDRFSAERPEGSISTLTIQRTEQRDSAMYRCASSLGQTQETQYFGPGTRLLVL.

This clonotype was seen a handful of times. The CDR3 protein is CASSYYAGGRSIQYF. For the CDR3, the DNA is TGTGCCAGCAGTTACTACGCGGGAGGGCGGAGCATTCAGTACTTC. This chain links TRBV6-2 or TRBV6-3 with TRBJ2-4, with 9 positions matching TRBD2. This CDR3 has 15 amino acids. J was trimmed by 9 bases and V by 1 base; bases with no gene match: 7. Germline V gives CDR1 MNHEY, CDR2 SVGEGT.